The next 24 T cell receptor beta chains were all read from a single sample in a study of blood T cell repertoires in COVID-19 (dated by TCRdb to the early 2020s). The library was generated by the immunoSEQ multiplex PCR assay. TCRdb's version of the immuneACCESS table is confined to in-frame rearrangements and falls short of the full clone set. An unresolved V gene accounts for under half of the shortfall where checked; the remainder is of unknown origin. The sample table lists just under 55,000 clones, approximately 90% of them with a count of one. The top ten clonotypes cover more than 6.5% of the sample. Sequenced sample: peripheral blood. The receptors originated from a woman in her forties with active COVID-19.

V is TRBV7-3 and J is TRBJ2-1; 7 positions match TRBD2. V was clipped by 5 bases and J by 1 base; unmatched bases: 5. Germline V gene lookup returns CDR1 SGHTA and CDR2 FQGTGA. The CDR3 totals 15 residues. CDR3 in DNA: TGTGCCAGCAGCCAGCTAGCGGCATCCTACAATGAGCAGTTCTTC. Encoded protein: CASSQLAASYNEQFF.

V gene TRBV5-4 combines with J gene TRBJ1-6; possible D gene TRBD1, 5 bases. Trimming took off 1 base at V and 6 bases at J, with 8 bases between the two ends. Germline values: CDR1 SGHNT, CDR2 YYREEE (reference sequence). The CDR3 runs to 14 residues. This CDR3 is CASSLLRVNSPLHF. CDR3 nucleotide sequence: TGTGCCAGCAGCTTGCTCAGGGTTAATTCACCCCTCCACTTT.

The chain is built from TRBV2 and TRBJ1-1; 7 bases are a match to TRBD1. This CDR3 comprises 14 residues. V trimming: 3 bases; J trimming: 11 bases; junction bases outside the gene matches: 12. The V gene's germline CDR1 is SNHLY and CDR2 FYNNEI. CDR3 bases: TGTGCCAGCAGTGACCAGGGGGTGGTATGGGGTGCTTTCTTT. Translated: CASSDQGVVWGAFF.

This clone is a singleton in its sample. The gene calls are TRBV4-1 and TRBJ2-1, with D maybe TRBD1 (6 bases). Germline V lookup: CDR1 MGHRA, CDR2 YSYEKL. Trimming took 4 bases from V and 4 from J, leaving 17 bases between them. This CDR3 has 16 residues. DNA of the CDR3: TGCGCCAGCAGCCCAACGGGACACTCAACTTACAATGAGCAGTTCTTC. Translation: CASSPTGHSTYNEQFF.

This chain's CDR3 is CASSMRQGGTGELFF. The CDR3 DNA follows: TGTGCCAGTAGTATGAGACAGGGGGGCACCGGGGAGCTGTTTTTT. The chain is built from TRBV19 and TRBJ2-2; 9 nucleotides agree with TRBD1. J gave up 4 bases and V 3 bases, and 3 bases lay outside the gene matches. The CDR3 spans 15 residues. Germline V gene sequence: CDR1 LNHDA, CDR2 SQIVND (reference sequence).

J is TRBJ1-1 and V is TRBV4-2; the D is unclear. The CDR3 contains 12 residues. Germline CDR1 LGHNA, CDR2 YNFKEQ. V was clipped by 1 base and J by 7 bases, with 7 bases between them. CDR3 protein: CASSQVQNEAFF. The CDR3 DNA reads TGTGCCAGCAGCCAAGTCCAAAATGAAGCTTTCTTT.

The chain combines TRBV5-1 with TRBJ2-1; D perhaps matches TRBD1 (7 bases). Per germline, CDR1 SGHRS and CDR2 YFSETQ. The CDR3 runs 13 residues. Trimming left V 3 bases short and J 10 bases short, with 14 bases between. CDR3 sequence reads: CASSWRGLGEQFF. The CDR3 DNA is TGCGCCAGCAGCTGGAGGGGGCTTGGGGAGCAGTTCTTC.

The genes are TRBV9 and TRBJ2-3; maybe TRBD2 (6 bases). Trimming took off 0 bases at V and 3 bases at J, with 14 bases between the two ends. The CDR3 runs to 16 residues. In germline, CDR1 is SGDLS, CDR2 YYNGEE. The chain's CDR3 is CASSVAGNRGTDTQYF. The DNA of the CDR3 is TGTGCCAGCAGCGTAGCAGGAAACCGGGGGACAGATACGCAGTATTTT.

The genes are TRBV15 and TRBJ2-7, with D unclear. Germline assignment: CDR1 LNHNV and CDR2 YYDKDF (reference sequence). The CDR3 spans 13 residues. V was pared by 2 bases and J by 3 bases, with 8 bases between. CDR3 nucleotide sequence: TGTGCCACCAGCAGAAATCACGGCTACGAGCAGTACTTC. Protein product: CATSRNHGYEQYF.

V usage is TRBV5-1 and J usage is TRBJ2-1; 11 bases fit TRBD2. This CDR3 has 16 residues. The trim removed 3 bases at V and 12 bases at J, leaving 14 bases unmatched. Germline V gene sequence: CDR1 SGHRS, CDR2 YFSETQ. CDR3 nucleotide sequence: TGCGCCAGCAGCTCTTCATCTAGCGGGGGGTGGATCTGGCAGTTCTTC. Translation: CASSSSSSGGWIWQFF. Full variable domain (remainder filled in from reference TRBV5-1 and TRBJ2-1): KAGVTQTPRYLIKTRGQQVTLSCSPISGHRSVSWYQQTPGQGLQFLFEYFSETQRNKGNFPGRFSGRQFSNSRSEMNVSTLELGDSALYLCASSSSSSGGWIWQFFGPGTRLTVL.

The chain has TRBV9 and TRBJ2-7; 7 positions agree with TRBD1. The V and J ends lost 4 bases and 5 bases, in that order; junction bases with no gene match: 12. Germline V gives CDR1 SGDLS, CDR2 YYNGEE. The CDR3 contains 15 residues. The CDR3 spells CASSPALDRAHEQYF. Here the CDR3 DNA reads TGTGCCAGCAGCCCGGCCCTCGACAGGGCCCACGAGCAGTACTTC.

This chain connects TRBV7-2 to TRBJ1-1; D might be TRBD1 (5 bases). Germline CDR1 is SGHTA and CDR2 is FQGNSA. The CDR3 has 15 amino acids. The V end was cut by 1 base, the J end by 4 bases, with 13 bases between. CDR3 nucleotides: TGTGCCAGCAGCTTAGGCCAGGGTGGGTTCACTGAAGCTTTCTTT. Its protein product is CASSLGQGGFTEAFF.

For the CDR3, the DNA is TGCAGCGTTGAGGAATGGGCGACTAGCGGCCTCTACAATGAGCAGTTCTTC. Its protein product is CSVEEWATSGLYNEQFF. This rearrangement joins TRBV29-1 to TRBJ2-1; 9 positions agree with TRBD2. The ends lost 3 bases at V and 3 bases at J; junction bases unmatched: 12. Germline V lookup: CDR1 SQVTM, CDR2 ANQGSEA. CDR3 size: 17 residues.

Turning to this clone: Other nucleotide sequences from this sample produce the same CDR3. This chain links TRBV6-5 with TRBJ1-1, with D perhaps TRBD1 (5 bases). V was pared by 6 bases and J by 5 bases, with 16 bases between. The CDR3 is made up of 14 amino acids. In germline, CDR1 is MNHEY, CDR2 SVGAGI. CDR3 nucleotide sequence: TGTGCCAGCAGGTCCAGGGTGTCGGAAACTGAAGCTTTCTTT. Its translation is CASRSRVSETEAFF.

The chain recombines TRBV5-4 with TRBJ2-1; D is unresolved. The CDR3 covers 14 residues. Germline assignment: CDR1 SGHNT and CDR2 YYREEE (reference sequence). V was shortened by 3 bases and J by 0 bases, with 7 bases between the two germline ends. Here the CDR3 reads CASSSPRSYNEQFF. As DNA, the CDR3 is TGTGCCAGCAGCTCCCCGCGCTCCTACAATGAGCAGTTCTTC.

The chain carries TRBV24-1 and TRBJ2-2; TRBD1 matches 8 bases. V gave up 5 bases and J gave up 5 bases; unmatched junction bases: 9. Germline V gene data show CDR1 as KGHDR and CDR2 as SFDVKD. The CDR3 sequence is 16 residues long. In DNA form, the CDR3 reads TGTGCCACCAGTGGTTCGAGGGGGACAGGAACCGGGGAGCTGTTTTTT. Protein product: CATSGSRGTGTGELFF.

The chain joins TRBV7-8 to TRBJ1-2, with D hard to call. Trimming took off 5 bases at V and 4 bases at J, with 17 bases between the two ends. Germline CDR1 reads SGHVS; CDR2 reads FQNEAQ. This CDR3 comprises 15 residues. The CDR3 protein is CASSPRRETRYGYTF. CDR3 coding DNA: TGTGCCAGCAGCCCCCGCCGGGAAACCCGCTATGGCTACACCTTC. Variable domain in full (rest from reference TRBV7-8 and TRBJ1-2): GAGVSQSPRYKVAKRGQDVALRCDPISGHVSLFWYQQALGQGPEFLTYFQNEAQLDKSGLPSDRFFAERPEGSVSTLKIQRTQQEDSAVYLCASSPRRETRYGYTFGSGTRLTVV.

The chain has TRBV10-3 and TRBJ1-5; tentatively, D is TRBD1 (5 bases). The V end was cut by 6 bases, the J end by 5 bases, with 8 bases between. The germline V gene encodes CDR1 ENHRY and CDR2 SYGVKD. The CDR3 covers 12 residues. DNA for the CDR3: TGTGCCATCAGGGGGGGGGATCAGCCCCAGCATTTT. Protein: CAIRGGDQPQHF.

The rearrangement joins TRBV7-3 to TRBJ2-1; 9 nucleotides align to TRBD2. J lost 4 bases, V lost 5 bases, and 6 bases had no gene match. Per the germline V gene, CDR1 is SGHTA and CDR2 is FQGTGA. This CDR3 is 15 amino acids long. The CDR3 DNA sequence: TGTGCCAGCAGCACTGTAGCGGGGGAGTACAATGAGCAGTTCTTC. It specifies CASSTVAGEYNEQFF.

This clone occurred a few times. The genes are TRBV6-5 and TRBJ1-6; D possibly corresponds to TRBD1 (5 bases). V lost 6 bases and J lost 9, with 15 bases in between. The CDR3 totals 14 residues. Germline V lookup: CDR1 MNHEY, CDR2 SVGAGI. CDR3 in DNA: TGTGCCAGCAGCTACAGACGGGGGAGTTCACCCCTCCACTTT. Amino acids: CASSYRRGSSPLHF.

The chain joins TRBV5-4 to TRBJ2-1; 9 bases agree with TRBD1. The length of the CDR3 is 16 residues. Germline assignment: CDR1 SGHNT and CDR2 YYREEE (reference sequence). Trimming at V came to 5 bases and at J to 6 bases, leaving 12 bases not matched to a gene. As DNA, the CDR3 is TGTGCCAGCAGTACCCGCTCCGGGACAGGGAGCAATGAGCAGTTCTTC. It is translated as CASSTRSGTGSNEQFF.

In DNA form, the CDR3 reads TGTGCCAGCAGTTACTCAGACAGGGGGACCACTGAAGCTTTCTTT. Protein: CASSYSDRGTTEAFF. This sequence joins TRBV6-6 and TRBJ1-1; 9 nucleotides align to TRBD1. Germline V CDR1 and CDR2: MNHNY, SVGAGI (reference sequence). V dropped 0 bases and J dropped 4; count of bases not matched to a gene: 3. There are 15 residues in the CDR3.

The chain recombines TRBV7-8 with TRBJ2-7; a possible D gene is TRBD2 (6 bases). Trimming pared 5 bases from V and 1 base from J, leaving 12 bases between. The CDR3 length is 14 residues. Per the germline V gene, CDR1 is SGHVS and CDR2 is FQNEAQ. Here the CDR3 reads CASSSSGGSYEQYF. The CDR3, as DNA: TGTGCCAGCAGCAGCTCCGGGGGTTCCTACGAGCAGTACTTC.

This sequence joins TRBV10-3 and TRBJ1-1; D remains ambiguous. Germline CDR1 and CDR2: ENHRY and SYGVKD. With 7 bases removed from V and 1 base from J, the gap between germline ends came to 10 bases. This CDR3 is 13 amino acids long. The CDR3 region is CAIKNSENTEAFF. The CDR3 region has the DNA TGTGCCATCAAGAACTCCGAGAACACTGAAGCTTTCTTT.